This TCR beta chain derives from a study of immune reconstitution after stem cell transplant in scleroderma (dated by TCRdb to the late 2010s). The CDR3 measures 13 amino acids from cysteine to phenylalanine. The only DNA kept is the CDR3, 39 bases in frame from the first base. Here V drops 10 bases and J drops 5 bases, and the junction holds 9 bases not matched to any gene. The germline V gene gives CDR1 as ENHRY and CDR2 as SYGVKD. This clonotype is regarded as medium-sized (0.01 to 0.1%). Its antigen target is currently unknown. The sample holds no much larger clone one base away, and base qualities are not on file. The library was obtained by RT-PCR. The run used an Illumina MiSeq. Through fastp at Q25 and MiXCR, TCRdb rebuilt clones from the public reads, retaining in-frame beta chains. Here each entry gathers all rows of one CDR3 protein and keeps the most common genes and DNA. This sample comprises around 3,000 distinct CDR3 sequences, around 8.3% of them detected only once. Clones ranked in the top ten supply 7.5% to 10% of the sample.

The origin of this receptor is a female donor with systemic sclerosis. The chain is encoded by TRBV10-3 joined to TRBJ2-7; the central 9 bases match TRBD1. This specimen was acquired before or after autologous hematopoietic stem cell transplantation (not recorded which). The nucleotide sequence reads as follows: TGTGCCACAGAAGGACAGGGGTGGGACGAGCAGTACTTC. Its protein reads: CATEGQGWDEQYF.